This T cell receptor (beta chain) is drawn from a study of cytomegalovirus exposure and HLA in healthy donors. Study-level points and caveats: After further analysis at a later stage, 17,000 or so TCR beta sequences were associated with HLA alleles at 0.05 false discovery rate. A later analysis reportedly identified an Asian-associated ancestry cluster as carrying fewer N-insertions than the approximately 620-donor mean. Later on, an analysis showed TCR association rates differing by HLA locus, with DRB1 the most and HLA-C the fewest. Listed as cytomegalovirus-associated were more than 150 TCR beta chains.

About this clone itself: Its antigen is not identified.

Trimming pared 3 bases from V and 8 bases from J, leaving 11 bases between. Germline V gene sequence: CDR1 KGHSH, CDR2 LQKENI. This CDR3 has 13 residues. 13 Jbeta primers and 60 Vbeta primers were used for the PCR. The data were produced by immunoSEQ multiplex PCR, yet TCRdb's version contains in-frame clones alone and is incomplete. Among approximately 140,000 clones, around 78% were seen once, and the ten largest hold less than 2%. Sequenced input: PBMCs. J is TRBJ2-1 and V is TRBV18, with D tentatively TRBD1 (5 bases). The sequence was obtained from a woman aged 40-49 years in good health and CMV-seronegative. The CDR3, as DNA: TGTGCCAGCTCACCTCTTAGGGGCGATGAGCAGTTCTTC. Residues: CASSPLRGDEQFF. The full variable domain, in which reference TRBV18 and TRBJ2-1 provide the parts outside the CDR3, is NAGVMQNPRHLVRRRGQEARLRCSPMKGHSHVYWYRQLPEEGLKFMVYLQKENIIDESGMPKERFSAEFPKEGPSILRIQQVVRGDSAAYFCASSPLRGDEQFFGPGTRLTVL.